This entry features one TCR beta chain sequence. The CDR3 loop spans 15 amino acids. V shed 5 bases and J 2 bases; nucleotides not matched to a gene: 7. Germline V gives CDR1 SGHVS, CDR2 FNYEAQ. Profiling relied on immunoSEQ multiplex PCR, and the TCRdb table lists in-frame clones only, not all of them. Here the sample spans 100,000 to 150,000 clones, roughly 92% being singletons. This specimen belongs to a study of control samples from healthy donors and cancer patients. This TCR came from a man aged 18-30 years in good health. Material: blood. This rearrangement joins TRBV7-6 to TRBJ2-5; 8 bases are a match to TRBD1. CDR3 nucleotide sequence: TGTGCCAGCAGCCAGCCCGGACAGGGTCAAGAGACCCAGTACTTC. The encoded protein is CASSQPGQGQETQYF.